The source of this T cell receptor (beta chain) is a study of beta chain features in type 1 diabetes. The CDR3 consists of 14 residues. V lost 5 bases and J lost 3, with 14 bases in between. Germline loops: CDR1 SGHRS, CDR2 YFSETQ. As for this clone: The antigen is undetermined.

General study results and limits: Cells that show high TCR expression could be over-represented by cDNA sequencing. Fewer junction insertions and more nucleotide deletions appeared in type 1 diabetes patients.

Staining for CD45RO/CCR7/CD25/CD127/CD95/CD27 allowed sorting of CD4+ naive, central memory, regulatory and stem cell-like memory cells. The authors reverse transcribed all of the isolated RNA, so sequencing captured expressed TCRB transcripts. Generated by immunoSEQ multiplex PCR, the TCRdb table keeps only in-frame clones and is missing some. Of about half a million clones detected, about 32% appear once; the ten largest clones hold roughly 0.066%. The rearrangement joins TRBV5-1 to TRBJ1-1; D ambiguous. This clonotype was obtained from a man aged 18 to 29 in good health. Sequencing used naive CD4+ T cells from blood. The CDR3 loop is CASSPQDGYTEAFF. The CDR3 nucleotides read TGCGCCAGCAGTCCTCAGGACGGTTACACTGAAGCTTTCTTT.